These 5 T cell receptor beta chains originate from one sample sequenced in a study of radiotherapy plus CTLA-4 blockade in lung cancer. Using immunoSEQ multiplex PCR, the repertoire was profiled, and TCRdb retains in-frame clones only, with some absent. In the table there are 75,000 to 100,000 clones, approximately 75% of which are singletons. The sequencing here drew on peripheral blood, taken from a patient treated with radiotherapy plus ipilimumab. These receptors were obtained from a human donor with non-small cell lung cancer who had a partial response to radiotherapy plus ipilimumab. Some clones in this sample may be carry-over from other donors' samples.

This chain links TRBV11-2 with TRBJ2-7, with no clear D. Germline CDR1 and CDR2: SGHAT and FQNNGV. V was clipped by 2 bases and J by 4 bases, with 12 bases between them. The CDR3 length is 14 residues. The CDR3, as DNA: TGTGCCAGCAGCTTAAGCAGGATGAAATACGAGCAGTACTTC. This translates into CASSLSRMKYEQYF.

The chain carries TRBV18 and TRBJ2-1; 8 nucleotides agree with TRBD2. The CDR3 contains 14 residues. The germline V gene has CDR1 KGHSH and CDR2 LQKENI. V lost 4 bases and J lost 4; bases outside the gene matches: 3. CDR3 nucleotide sequence: TGTGCCAGCTCACGGGGACTAGGTTACAATGAGCAGTTCTTC. As protein: CASSRGLGYNEQFF.

This clone was picked up a small number of times. The rearrangement uses TRBV4-3 and TRBJ1-3; D is ambiguous. This CDR3 contains 15 residues. V lost 0 bases, J lost 0 bases, and 6 bases lay in between. Germline-derived CDR1 and CDR2 are LGHNA and YSLEER. Written as DNA, the CDR3 is TGCGCCAGCAGCCAAGATTCGAGCTCTGGAAACACCATATATTTT. Translating it yields CASSQDSSSGNTIYF.

The rearrangement uses TRBV6-6 and TRBJ1-2, with D possibly being TRBD1 (5 bases). Looked up from germline, CDR1 is MNHNY and CDR2 is SVGAGI (reference sequence). V was pared by 5 bases and J by 7 bases, with 11 bases between. The CDR3 has 12 amino acids. CDR3: CASSGWGVGYTF. DNA for the CDR3: TGTGCCAGCAGTGGGTGGGGCGTTGGCTACACCTTC.

The chain couples TRBV7-2 to TRBJ2-1; no reliable D call. The V gene lost 5 bases and the J gene lost 0 bases, with 8 bases spanning the gap. Germline V gene lookup returns CDR1 SGHTA and CDR2 FQGNSA. The CDR3 is 14 amino acids. This CDR3 reads CASSTFSSYNEQFF. CDR3 DNA: TGTGCCAGCAGCACCTTCAGCTCCTACAATGAGCAGTTCTTC. Based on the CDR3 plus reference TRBV7-2 and TRBJ2-1, the full variable domain is GAGVSQSPSNKVTEKGKDVELRCDPISGHTALYWYRQSLGQGLEFLIYFQGNSAPDKSGLPSDRFSAERTGGSVSTLTIQRTQQEDSAVYLCASSTFSSYNEQFFGPGTRLTVL.